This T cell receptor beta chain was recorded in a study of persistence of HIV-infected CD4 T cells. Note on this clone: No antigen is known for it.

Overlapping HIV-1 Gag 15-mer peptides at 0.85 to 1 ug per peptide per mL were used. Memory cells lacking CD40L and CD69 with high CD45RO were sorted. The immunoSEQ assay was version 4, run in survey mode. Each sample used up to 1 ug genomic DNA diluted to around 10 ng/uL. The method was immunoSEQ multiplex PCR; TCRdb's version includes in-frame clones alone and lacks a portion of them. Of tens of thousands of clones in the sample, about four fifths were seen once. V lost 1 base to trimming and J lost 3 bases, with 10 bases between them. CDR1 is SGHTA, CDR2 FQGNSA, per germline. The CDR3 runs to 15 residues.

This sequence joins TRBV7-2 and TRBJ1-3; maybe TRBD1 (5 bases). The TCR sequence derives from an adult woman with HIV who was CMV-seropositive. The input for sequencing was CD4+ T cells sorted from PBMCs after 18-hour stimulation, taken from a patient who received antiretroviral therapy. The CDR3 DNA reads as TGTGCCAGCAGCTTAGATGGGGGAGGTGGAAACACCATATATTTT. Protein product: CASSLDGGGGNTIYF.